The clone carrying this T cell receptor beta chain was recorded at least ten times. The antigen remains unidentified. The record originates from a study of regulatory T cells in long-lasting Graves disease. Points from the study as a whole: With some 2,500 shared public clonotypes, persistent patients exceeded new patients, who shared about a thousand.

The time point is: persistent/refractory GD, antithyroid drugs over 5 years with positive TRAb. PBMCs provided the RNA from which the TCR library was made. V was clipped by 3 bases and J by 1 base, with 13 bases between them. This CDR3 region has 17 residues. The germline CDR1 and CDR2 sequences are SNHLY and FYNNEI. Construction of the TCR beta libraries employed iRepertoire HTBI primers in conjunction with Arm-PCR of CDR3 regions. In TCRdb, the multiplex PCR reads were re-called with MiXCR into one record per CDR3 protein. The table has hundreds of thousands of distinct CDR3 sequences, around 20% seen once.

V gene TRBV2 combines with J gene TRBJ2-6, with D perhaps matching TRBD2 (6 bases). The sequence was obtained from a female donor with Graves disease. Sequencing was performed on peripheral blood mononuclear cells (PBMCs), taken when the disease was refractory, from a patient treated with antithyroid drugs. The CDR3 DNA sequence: TGTGCCAGCAGTGACCTGCCAGGGAGGTCTGGGGCCAACGTCCTGACTTTC. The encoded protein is CASSDLPGRSGANVLTF.